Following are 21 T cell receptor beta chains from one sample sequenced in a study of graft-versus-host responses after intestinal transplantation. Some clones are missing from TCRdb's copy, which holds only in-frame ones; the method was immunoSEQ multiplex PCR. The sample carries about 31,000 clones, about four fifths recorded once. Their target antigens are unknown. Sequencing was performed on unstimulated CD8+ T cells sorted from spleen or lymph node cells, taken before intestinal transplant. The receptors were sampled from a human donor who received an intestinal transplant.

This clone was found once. CDR3 sequence reads: CASSLEDFYEQYF. DNA for the CDR3: TGTGCCAGCAGTTTAGAGGACTTCTACGAGCAGTACTTC. The chain combines TRBV28 with TRBJ2-7; tentatively, D is TRBD2 (5 bases). The ends were cut back, 2 bases at V and 3 bases at J, with 8 bases in the middle. This CDR3 contains 13 residues. Germline V gene data show CDR1 as MDHEN and CDR2 as SYDVKM.

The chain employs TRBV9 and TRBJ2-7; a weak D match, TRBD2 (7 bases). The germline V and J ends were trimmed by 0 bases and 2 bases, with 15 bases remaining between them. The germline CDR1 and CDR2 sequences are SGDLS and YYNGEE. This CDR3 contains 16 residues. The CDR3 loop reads CASSVDGGLLTYEQYF. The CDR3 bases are TGTGCCAGCAGCGTAGACGGGGGGCTGCTCACCTACGAGCAGTACTTC.

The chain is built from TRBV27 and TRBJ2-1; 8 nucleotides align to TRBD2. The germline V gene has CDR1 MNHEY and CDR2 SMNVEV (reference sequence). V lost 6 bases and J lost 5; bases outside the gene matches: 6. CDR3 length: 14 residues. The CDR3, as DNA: TGTGCCAGCAGGCCGACTAGCGTAAACAATGAGCAGTTCTTC. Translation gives CASRPTSVNNEQFF.

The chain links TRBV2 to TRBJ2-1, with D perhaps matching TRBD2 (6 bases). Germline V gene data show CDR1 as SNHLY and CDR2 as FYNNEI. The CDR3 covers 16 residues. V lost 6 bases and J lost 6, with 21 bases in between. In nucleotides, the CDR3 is TGTGCCAGCAGCCCCTTTTTAGCCTCCGGGGGCAATGAGCAGTTCTTC. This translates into CASSPFLASGGNEQFF.

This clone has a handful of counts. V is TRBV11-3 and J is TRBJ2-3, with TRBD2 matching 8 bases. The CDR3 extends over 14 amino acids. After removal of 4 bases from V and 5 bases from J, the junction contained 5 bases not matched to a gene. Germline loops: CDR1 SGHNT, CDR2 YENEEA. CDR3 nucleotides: TGTGCCAGCAGCTCGGGACTAGATGGAGATACGCAGTATTTT. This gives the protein CASSSGLDGDTQYF.

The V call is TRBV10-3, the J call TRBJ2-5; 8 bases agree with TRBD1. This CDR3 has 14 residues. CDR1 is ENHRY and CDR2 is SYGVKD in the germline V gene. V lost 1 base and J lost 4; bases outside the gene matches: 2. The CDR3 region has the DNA TGTGCCATCAGTGAGTGGACAGGGCGAGAGACCCAGTACTTC. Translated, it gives CAISEWTGRETQYF.

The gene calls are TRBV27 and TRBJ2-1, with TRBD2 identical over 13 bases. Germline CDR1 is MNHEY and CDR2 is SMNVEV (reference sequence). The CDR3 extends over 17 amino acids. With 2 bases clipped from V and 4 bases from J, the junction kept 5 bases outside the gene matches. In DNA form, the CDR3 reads TGTGCCAGCAGTTTACCGACTAGCGGGGGGTCTTACAATGAGCAGTTCTTC. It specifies CASSLPTSGGSYNEQFF.

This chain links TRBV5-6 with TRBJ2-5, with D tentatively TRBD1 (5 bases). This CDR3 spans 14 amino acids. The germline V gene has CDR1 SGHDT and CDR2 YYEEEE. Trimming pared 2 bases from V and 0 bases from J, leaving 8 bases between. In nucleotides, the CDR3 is TGTGCCAGCAGCTTCCCAGGGAACCAAGAGACCCAGTACTTC. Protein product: CASSFPGNQETQYF.

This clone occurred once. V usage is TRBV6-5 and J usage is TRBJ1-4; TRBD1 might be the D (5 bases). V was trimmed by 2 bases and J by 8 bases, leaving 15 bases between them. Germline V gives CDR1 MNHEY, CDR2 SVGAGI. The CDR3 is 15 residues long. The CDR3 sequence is CASSYIGGGGEKLFF. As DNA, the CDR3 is TGTGCCAGCAGTTACATCGGGGGGGGTGGCGAAAAACTGTTTTTT.

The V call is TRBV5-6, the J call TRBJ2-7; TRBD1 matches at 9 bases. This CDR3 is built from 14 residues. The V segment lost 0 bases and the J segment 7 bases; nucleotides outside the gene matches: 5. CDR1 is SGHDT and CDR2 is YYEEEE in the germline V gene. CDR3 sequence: CASSLEGDRDEQYF. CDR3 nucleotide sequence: TGTGCCAGCAGCTTGGAGGGGGACAGGGATGAGCAGTACTTC.

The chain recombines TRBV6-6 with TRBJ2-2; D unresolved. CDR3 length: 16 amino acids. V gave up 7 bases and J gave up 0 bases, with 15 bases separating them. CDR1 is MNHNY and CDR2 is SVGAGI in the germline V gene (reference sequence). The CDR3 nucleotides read TGTGCCAGCACCGGATCGCGAGGCCCGAACACCGGGGAGCTGTTTTTT. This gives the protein CASTGSRGPNTGELFF.

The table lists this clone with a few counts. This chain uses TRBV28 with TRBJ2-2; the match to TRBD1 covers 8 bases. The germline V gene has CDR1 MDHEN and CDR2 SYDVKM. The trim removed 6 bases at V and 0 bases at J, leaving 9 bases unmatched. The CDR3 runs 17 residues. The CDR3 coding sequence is TGTGCCAGCAGCGCCTCGGACAGGGCCACGAACACCGGGGAGCTGTTTTTT. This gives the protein CASSASDRATNTGELFF.

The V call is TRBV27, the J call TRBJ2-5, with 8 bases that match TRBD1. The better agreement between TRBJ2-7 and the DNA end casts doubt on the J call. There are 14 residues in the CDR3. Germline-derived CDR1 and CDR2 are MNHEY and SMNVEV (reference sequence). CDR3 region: CASSSRTGPYEQYF. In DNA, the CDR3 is TGTGCCAGCAGTTCCCGGACAGGGCCCTACGAGCAGTACTTC.

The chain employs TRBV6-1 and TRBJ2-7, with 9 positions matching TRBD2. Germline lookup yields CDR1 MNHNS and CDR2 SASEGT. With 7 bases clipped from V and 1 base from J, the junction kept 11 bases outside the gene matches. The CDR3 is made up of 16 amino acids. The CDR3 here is CASTEGGLAISYEQYF. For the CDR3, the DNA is TGTGCCAGCACTGAGGGCGGACTAGCGATTTCCTACGAGCAGTACTTC.

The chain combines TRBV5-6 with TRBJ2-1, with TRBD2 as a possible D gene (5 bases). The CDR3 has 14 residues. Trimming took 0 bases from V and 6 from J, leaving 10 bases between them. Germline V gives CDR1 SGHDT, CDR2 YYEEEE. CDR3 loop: CASSLGLAINEQFF. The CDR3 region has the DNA TGTGCCAGCAGCTTGGGTCTAGCTATCAATGAGCAGTTCTTC.

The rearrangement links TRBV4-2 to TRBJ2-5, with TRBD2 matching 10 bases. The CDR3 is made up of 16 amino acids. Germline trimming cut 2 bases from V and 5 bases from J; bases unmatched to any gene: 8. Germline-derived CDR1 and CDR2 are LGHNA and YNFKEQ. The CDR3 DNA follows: TGTGCCAGCAGCCAATTTAGCGGGGGGAGGGGGGAGACCCAGTACTTC. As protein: CASSQFSGGRGETQYF.

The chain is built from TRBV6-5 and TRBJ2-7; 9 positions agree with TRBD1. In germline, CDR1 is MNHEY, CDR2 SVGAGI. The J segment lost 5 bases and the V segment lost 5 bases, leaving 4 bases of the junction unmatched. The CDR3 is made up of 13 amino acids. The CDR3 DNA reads TGTGCCAGCAGTAGTGACAGGGGGGACGAGCAGTACTTC. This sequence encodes CASSSDRGDEQYF.

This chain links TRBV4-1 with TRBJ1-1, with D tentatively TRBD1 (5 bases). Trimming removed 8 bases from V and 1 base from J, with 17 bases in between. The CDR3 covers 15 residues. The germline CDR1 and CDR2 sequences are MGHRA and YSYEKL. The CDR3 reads CASGTSRTGNTEAFF. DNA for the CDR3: TGCGCCAGCGGAACATCTCGAACAGGGAACACTGAAGCTTTCTTT.

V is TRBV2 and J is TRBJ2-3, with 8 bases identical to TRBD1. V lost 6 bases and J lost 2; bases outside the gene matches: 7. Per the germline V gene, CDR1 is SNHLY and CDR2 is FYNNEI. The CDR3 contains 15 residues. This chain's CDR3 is CASSAGQGPTDTQYF. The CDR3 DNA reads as TGTGCCAGCAGCGCCGGACAGGGACCCACAGATACGCAGTATTTT.

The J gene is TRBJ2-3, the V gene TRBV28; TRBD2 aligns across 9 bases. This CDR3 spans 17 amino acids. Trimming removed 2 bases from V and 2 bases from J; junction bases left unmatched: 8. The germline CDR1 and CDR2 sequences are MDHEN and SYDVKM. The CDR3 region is CASSLERGATNTDTQYF. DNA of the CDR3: TGTGCCAGCAGTTTAGAGCGGGGGGCGACGAACACAGATACGCAGTATTTT.

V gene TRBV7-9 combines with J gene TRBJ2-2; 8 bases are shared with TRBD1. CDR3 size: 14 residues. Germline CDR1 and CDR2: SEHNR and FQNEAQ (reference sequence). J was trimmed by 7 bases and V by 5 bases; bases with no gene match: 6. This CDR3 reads CASSTQGVYGELFF. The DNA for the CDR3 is TGTGCCAGCAGCACACAGGGGGTTTACGGGGAGCTGTTTTTT.